The source of this TCR beta chain is a study of blood T cell repertoires in COVID-19. Across the whole study: The United States, Italy and Spain provided the acute and convalescent COVID-19 samples. PBMCs, B-cell-depleted T cells, or T cells provided the cDNA or gDNA that made up the material.

Enrolment of Seattle patients took place during active infection, and they were followed longitudinally. Germline V gene lookup returns CDR1 SNHLY and CDR2 FYNNEI. V lost 1 base to trimming and J lost 4 bases, with 13 bases between them. The CDR3 contains 15 residues. Per the original data handling: Nucleated cell counts were estimated from reference gene primer amplification. The method was immunoSEQ multiplex PCR; TCRdb's version includes in-frame clones alone and lacks a portion of them. That table furnishes V, J and clone size, whereas the DNA furnished D and trimming. The sample has 250,000 to 350,000 clones; 75% to 90% are singletons.

The genes are TRBV2 and TRBJ1-2; D uncertain. The source of this sequence is a woman aged 70-85 years with COVID-19, enrolled during active disease. The sample taken for sequencing was peripheral blood. The CDR3: CASSEEFGGGYGYTF. CDR3 nucleotides: TGTGCCAGCAGTGAAGAATTTGGCGGAGGCTATGGCTACACCTTC.